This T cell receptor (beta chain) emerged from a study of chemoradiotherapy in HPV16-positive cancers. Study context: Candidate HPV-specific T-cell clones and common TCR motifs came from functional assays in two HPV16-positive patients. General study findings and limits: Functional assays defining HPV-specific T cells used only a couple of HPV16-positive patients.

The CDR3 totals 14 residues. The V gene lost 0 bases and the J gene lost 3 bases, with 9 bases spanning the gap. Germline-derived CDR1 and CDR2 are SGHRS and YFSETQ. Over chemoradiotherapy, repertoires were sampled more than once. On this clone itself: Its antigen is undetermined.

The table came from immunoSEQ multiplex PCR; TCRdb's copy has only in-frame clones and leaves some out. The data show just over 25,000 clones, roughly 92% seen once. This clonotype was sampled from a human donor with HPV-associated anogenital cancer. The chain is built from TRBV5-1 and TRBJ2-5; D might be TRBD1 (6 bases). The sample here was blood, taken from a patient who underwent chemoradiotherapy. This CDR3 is CASSLVPGEETQYF. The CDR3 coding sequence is TGCGCCAGCAGCTTGGTACCAGGGGAAGAGACCCAGTACTTC.